One TCR beta chain is described in this entry. The sample belongs to a study of metastatic and nonmetastatic thyroid tumors. On the study more broadly: Repertoire comparisons spanned blood and tumor or nodule tissue from malignant and benign thyroid patients.

From the PCR reads, TCRdb re-called clones with MiXCR. The table records approximately 38,000 clones, around a sixth of them present only once. Germline assignment: CDR1 SGHVS and CDR2 FNYEAQ. The CDR3 is 15 amino acids. The J segment lost 0 bases and the V segment lost 5 bases, leaving 6 bases of the junction unmatched. Thyroid surgery was performed in patients who had received no treatment beforehand. The source of this sequence is a female donor with papillary thyroid cancer or a benign thyroid nodule (not recorded which). Some clones in this sample may be carry-over from other donors' samples. The chain recombines TRBV7-6 with TRBJ2-7, with 8 positions matching TRBD2. Sequencing used tumor tissue. The CDR3: CASSPGGGGSYEQYF. The CDR3 bases are TGTGCCAGCAGCCCCGGGGGGGGGGGCTCCTACGAGCAGTACTTC.